The 6 T cell receptor beta chains reported below all come from one sample, sequenced in a study of T cells after yellow fever vaccination. MiXCR was run by TCRdb on the 5' RACE reads, yielding one entry per CDR3 protein. The sample has 150,000 to 200,000 distinct CDR3 sequences, around 9.3% seen once. The sequencing here drew on CD8+ T cells sorted from PBMCs, taken 45 days after the yellow fever booster vaccination. These receptors came from a man younger than 35 who received the YFV17D yellow fever vaccine.

This clonotype was observed a handful of times. A much larger clone sits a single nucleotide away, making a read error possible. V is TRBV6-5 and J is TRBJ2-2; D is uncertain. This CDR3 is built from 13 residues. The germline V gene has CDR1 MNHEY and CDR2 SVGAGI. The ends were cut back, 2 bases at V and 4 bases at J, with 5 bases in the middle. The CDR3 sequence: CASSYRVTGELFF. The CDR3 nucleotides read TGTGCCAGCAGTTACAGGGTCACCGGGGAGCTGTTTTTT.

This clonotype was detected only a few times. The rearrangement links TRBV7-9 to TRBJ2-3; no definite D call. V gave up 3 bases and J gave up 5 bases, with 9 bases separating them. The CDR3 is 13 residues long. Germline CDR1 SEHNR, CDR2 FQNEAQ (reference sequence). DNA of the CDR3: TGTGCCAGCAGCTTGTCCCTAGAAGATACGCAGTATTTT. Translated: CASSLSLEDTQYF.

This rearrangement joins TRBV5-6 to TRBJ2-6; 9 bases are shared with TRBD1. Trimming cost V 6 bases and J 1 base; bases outside gene matches: 20. This CDR3 is 21 amino acids long. CDR1 SGHDT and CDR2 YYEEEE come from the germline V gene. The CDR3 reads CASTAALGTGLLLSGANVLTF. As DNA, the CDR3 is TGTGCCAGCACCGCAGCCCTAGGGACAGGGTTGTTGTTGTCTGGGGCCAACGTCCTGACTTTC.

The chain couples TRBV7-6 to TRBJ2-6; 8 bases align to TRBD2. In germline, CDR1 is SGHVS, CDR2 FNYEAQ. The J segment lost 1 base and the V segment lost 5 bases, leaving 10 bases of the junction unmatched. The CDR3 is 18 amino acids. The CDR3 reads CASSRPREGRSGANVLTF. The CDR3 DNA reads TGTGCCAGCAGCCGCCCCCGGGAGGGGAGGTCTGGGGCCAACGTCCTGACTTTC.

This clonotype was seen only a few times. The chain recombines TRBV4-1 with TRBJ1-2, with D unclear. This CDR3 spans 14 amino acids. V was pared by 1 base and J by 5 bases, with 11 bases between. The germline V gene has CDR1 MGHRA and CDR2 YSYEKL. CDR3 DNA: TGCGCCAGCAGCCAAGCCAGCCCAGGTTATGGCTACACCTTC. Residues: CASSQASPGYGYTF.

There are a few counts of this clonotype. V and J are TRBV19 and TRBJ1-5, with 7 bases that match TRBD1. The CDR3 is 13 residues long. J was trimmed by 0 bases and V by 8 bases; bases with no gene match: 1. The germline V gene encodes CDR1 LNHDA and CDR2 SQIVND (reference sequence). CDR3 sequence: CASGTASNQPQHF. The CDR3 DNA reads as TGTGCCAGTGGGACAGCTAGCAATCAGCCCCAGCATTTT.